What follows is one T cell receptor (beta chain) and its context. The antigen is not known. TCRdb's copy holds only in-frame clones and misses some; the assay was immunoSEQ multiplex PCR. The data hold 45,000 to 60,000 clones, with around 86% observed a single time. CDR3 length: 13 amino acids. The V end lost 4 bases, the J end lost 8 bases, and 14 bases lay between the germline ends. CDR1 is MNHNS, CDR2 SASEGT, per germline. This sample stems from a study of T cell clonotyping in hematopoietic cell transplantation. The overall study: Cytoreduction preceded collection of pretransplant recipient samples.

Time point denoted: recipient sample about 28 days before transplant, after cytoreduction. Findings and caveats of the study: Few recipient clonotypes overlapped donors; over 95% were de novo at given depth.

The chain links TRBV6-1 to TRBJ1-1; D uncertain. This specimen consisted of peripheral blood mononuclear cells, obtained before stem cell transplant. This receptor was identified in a man aged 55 to 70 with biphenotypic leukemia. Some clones in this sample may be carry-over from other donors' samples. CDR3 protein: CASSAPYVREAFF. The CDR3 DNA reads as TGTGCCAGCAGTGCCCCTTACGTCAGGGAAGCTTTCTTT.